This T cell receptor (beta chain) came from a study of regulatory T cells in long-lasting Graves disease. The V and J ends lost 1 base and 6 bases respectively, with 14 bases between them. The CDR3 length is 15 residues. Germline V gene lookup returns CDR1 LNHNV and CDR2 YYDKDF (reference sequence). Overall study findings and caveats: Those with persistent disease had in common more public clonotypes (about 2,700) than new patients (about 970).

Researchers made TCR beta libraries by using iRepertoire HTBI primers and running Arm-PCR on CDR3 regions. Original handling: Identification across samples found approximately 67 TRBV and roughly 13 TRBJ segments. TCRdb called the multiplex PCR reads again in MiXCR, with one record for every CDR3 protein. TCRdb, rather than the study authors, made the V and J calls. This sample yields roughly 410,000 distinct CDR3 sequences, of which 15% are seen a single time; around 7.6% belongs to the top ten. At least ten counts were recorded for this clonotype. Its antigen remains unknown. Time point in this sample: newly diagnosed GD, antithyroid drugs for less than 3 months. The authors made the TCR library using RNA they extracted from PBMCs. These data also featured in a second study, about T cells in Graves' hyperthyroidism and ophthalmopathy. That paper states: Disease duration under 2 months; hyperthyroidism patients were aged 18 to 65.

The chain joins TRBV15 to TRBJ2-3, with a weak D call TRBD2 (6 bases). The receptor's source is a woman aged 35 to 49 with Graves disease. The material was peripheral blood mononuclear cells (PBMCs), obtained at new diagnosis, from a patient treated with antithyroid drugs. The CDR3 nucleotides read TGTGCCACCAGCAGAGCGTTACTAGCTGGGGATACGCAGTATTTT. This translates into CATSRALLAGDTQYF.